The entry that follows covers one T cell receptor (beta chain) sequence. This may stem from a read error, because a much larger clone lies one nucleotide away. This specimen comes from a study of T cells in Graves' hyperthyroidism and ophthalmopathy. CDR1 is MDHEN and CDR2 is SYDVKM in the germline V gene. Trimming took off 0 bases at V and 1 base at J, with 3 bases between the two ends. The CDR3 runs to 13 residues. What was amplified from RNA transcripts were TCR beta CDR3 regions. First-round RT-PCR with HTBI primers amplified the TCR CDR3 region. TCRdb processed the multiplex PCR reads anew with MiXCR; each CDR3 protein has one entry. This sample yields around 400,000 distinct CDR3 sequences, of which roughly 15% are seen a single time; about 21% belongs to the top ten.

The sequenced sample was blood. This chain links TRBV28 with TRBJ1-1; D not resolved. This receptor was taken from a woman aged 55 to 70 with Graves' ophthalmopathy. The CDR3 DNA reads TGTGCCAGCAGTTTATGGGAGAACACTGAAGCTTTCTTT. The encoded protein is CASSLWENTEAFF.